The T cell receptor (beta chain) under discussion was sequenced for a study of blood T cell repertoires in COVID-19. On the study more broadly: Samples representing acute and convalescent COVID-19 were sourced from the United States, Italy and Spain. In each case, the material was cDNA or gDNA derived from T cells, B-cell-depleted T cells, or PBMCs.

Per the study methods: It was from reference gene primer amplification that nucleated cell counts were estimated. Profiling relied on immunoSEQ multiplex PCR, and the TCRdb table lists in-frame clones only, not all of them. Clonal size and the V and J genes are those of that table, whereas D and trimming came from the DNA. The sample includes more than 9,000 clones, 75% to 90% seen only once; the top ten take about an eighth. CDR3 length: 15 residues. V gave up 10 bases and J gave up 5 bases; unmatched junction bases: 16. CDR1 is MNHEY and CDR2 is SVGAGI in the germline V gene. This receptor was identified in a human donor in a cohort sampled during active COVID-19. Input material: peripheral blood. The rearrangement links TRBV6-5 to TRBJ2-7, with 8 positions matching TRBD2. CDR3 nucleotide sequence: TGTGCCACCGATGTTCAGCGGGGGAGGGGTGACGAGCAGTACTTC. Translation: CATDVQRGRGDEQYF.